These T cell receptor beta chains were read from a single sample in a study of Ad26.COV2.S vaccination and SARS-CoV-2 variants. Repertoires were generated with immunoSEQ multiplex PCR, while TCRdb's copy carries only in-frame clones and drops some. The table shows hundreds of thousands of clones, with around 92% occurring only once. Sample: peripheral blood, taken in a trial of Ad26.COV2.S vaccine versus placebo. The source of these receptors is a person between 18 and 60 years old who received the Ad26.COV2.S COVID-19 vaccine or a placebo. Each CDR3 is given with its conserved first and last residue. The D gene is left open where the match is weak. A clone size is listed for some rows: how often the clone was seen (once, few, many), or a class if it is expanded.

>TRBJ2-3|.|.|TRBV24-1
CATSDFTDTQYF
TGTGCCACCAGTGATTTTACAGATACGCAGTATTTT
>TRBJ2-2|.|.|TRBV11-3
CASSLQGTNTGELFF
TGTGCCAGCAGCTTACAGGGGACGAACACCGGGGAGCTGTTTTTT
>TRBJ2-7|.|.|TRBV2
CASSLSFRAYEQYF
TGTGCCAGCAGTCTATCATTCAGGGCCTACGAGCAGTACTTC
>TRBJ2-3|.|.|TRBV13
CASSLSPVDTQYF
TGTGCCAGCAGCTTATCTCCGGTAGATACGCAGTATTTT
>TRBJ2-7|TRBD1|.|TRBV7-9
CASSSSRDRGYEQYF
TGTGCCAGCAGCTCGTCCCGGGACAGGGGCTACGAGCAGTACTTC
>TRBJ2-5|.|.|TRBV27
CASSLDFQETQYF
TGTGCCAGCAGCCTTGACTTCCAAGAGACCCAGTACTTC
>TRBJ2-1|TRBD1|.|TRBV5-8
CASSRGDRGNNEQFF
TGTGCCAGCAGCCGTGGGGACAGGGGGAACAATGAGCAGTTCTTC
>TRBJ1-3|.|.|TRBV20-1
CSASSTGNTIYF
TGCAGTGCTAGTTCGACTGGAAACACCATATATTTT
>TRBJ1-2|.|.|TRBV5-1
CASSLDLNGPYGYTF
TGCGCCAGCAGCTTGGACCTTAACGGACCCTATGGCTACACCTTC
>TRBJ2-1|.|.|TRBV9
CASSFAGEQFF
TGTGCCAGCAGCTTCGCGGGAGAGCAGTTCTTC
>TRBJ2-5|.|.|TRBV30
CAWIWKGETQYF
TGTGCCTGGATTTGGAAGGGAGAGACCCAGTACTTC
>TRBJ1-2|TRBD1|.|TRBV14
CASSHRGLDYGYTF
TGTGCCAGCAGCCACAGGGGGCTGGACTATGGCTACACCTTC
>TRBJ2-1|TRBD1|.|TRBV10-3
CAISEGDRGRNEQFF
TGTGCCATCAGTGAAGGGGACAGGGGGCGGAATGAGCAGTTCTTC
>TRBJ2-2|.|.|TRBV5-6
CASNIFTGELFF
TGTGCCAGCAACATCTTTACCGGGGAGCTGTTTTTT
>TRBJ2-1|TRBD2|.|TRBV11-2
CASSLWASGGELFF
TGTGCCAGCAGCTTATGGGCTAGCGGGGGAGAGCTATTCTTC
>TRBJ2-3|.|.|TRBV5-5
CASSLYGSTDTQYF
TGTGCCAGCAGCTTGTACGGATCCACAGATACGCAGTATTTT
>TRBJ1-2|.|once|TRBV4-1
CASSQDGISGYTF
TGCGCCAGCAGCCAAGACGGAATTTCGGGCTACACCTTC
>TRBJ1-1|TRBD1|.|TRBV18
CASLDRAEAFF
TGTGCCAGCTTAGACAGGGCTGAAGCTTTCTTT
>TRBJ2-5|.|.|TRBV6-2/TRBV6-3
CASSYLFQETQYF
TGTGCCAGCAGTTACCTTTTTCAGGAGACCCAGTACTTC
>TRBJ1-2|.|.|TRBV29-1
CSVSNTQRSGYTF
TGCAGCGTTTCAAACACTCAAAGGAGCGGCTACACCTTC
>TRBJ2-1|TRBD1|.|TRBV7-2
CASSRGTGVYHNEQFF
TGTGCCAGCAGCCGTGGGACAGGGGTGTACCACAATGAGCAGTTCTTC
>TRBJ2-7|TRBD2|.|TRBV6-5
CASNLAGAYEQYF
TGTGCCAGCAATCTAGCGGGAGCTTACGAGCAGTACTTC
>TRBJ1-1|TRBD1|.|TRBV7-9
CASSPEGQSMNTEAFF
TGTGCCAGCAGCCCTGAGGGACAGAGTATGAACACTGAAGCTTTCTTT
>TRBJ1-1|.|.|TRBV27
CASSFLVGTEAFF
TGTGCCAGCAGTTTTTTAGTAGGCACTGAAGCTTTCTTT
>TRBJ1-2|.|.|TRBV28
CASSLGREGGKGYTF
TGTGCCAGCAGTTTAGGTCGAGAAGGGGGTAAAGGCTACACCTTC
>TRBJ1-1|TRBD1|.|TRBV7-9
CASSFTGTGDGTEAFF
TGTGCCAGCAGCTTTACCGGGACAGGGGATGGGACTGAAGCTTTCTTT
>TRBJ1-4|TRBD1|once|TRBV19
CASTGTGSEKLFF
TGTGCCAGTACAGGGACAGGGAGTGAAAAACTGTTTTTT
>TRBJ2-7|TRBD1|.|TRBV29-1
CSVVGTGGIEQYF
TGCAGCGTTGTGGGGACAGGGGGCATCGAGCAGTACTTC
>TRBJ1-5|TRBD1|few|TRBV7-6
CASSPGTGIDQPQHF
TGTGCCAGCAGCCCCGGGACAGGGATCGATCAGCCCCAGCATTTT
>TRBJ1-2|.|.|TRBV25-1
CASSDRGDGYTF
TGTGCCAGCAGTGACAGGGGCGACGGCTACACCTTC
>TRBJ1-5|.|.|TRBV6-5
CAAISSGGRQPQHF
TGTGCCGCCATTTCTTCGGGCGGACGGCAGCCCCAGCATTTT
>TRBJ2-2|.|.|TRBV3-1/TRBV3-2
CASSQGMTGQPTNTGELFF
TGTGCCAGCAGCCAAGGGATGACAGGACAGCCTACGAACACCGGGGAGCTGTTTTTT
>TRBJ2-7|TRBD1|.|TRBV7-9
CAKTEGTGNEQYF
TGTGCCAAAACGGAGGGGACAGGGAACGAGCAGTACTTC
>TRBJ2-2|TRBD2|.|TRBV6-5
CASSNSLAGAPGELFF
TGTGCCAGCAGTAACTCACTAGCGGGCGCGCCCGGGGAGCTGTTTTTT
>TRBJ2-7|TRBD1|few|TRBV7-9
CASSAQGAFSVEQYF
TGTGCCAGCAGTGCCCAGGGGGCGTTTTCGGTCGAGCAGTACTTC
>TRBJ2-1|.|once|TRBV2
CASSEALPGAYPFF
TGTGCCAGCAGTGAAGCGCTTCCTGGAGCCTACCCGTTCTTC
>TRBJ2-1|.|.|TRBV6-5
CASSYSLAPIYNEQFF
TGTGCCAGCAGTTACTCACTAGCCCCCATATACAATGAGCAGTTCTTC
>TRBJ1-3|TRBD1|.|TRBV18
CASSDRDRILPTIYF
TGTGCCAGCTCAGACCGGGACAGGATTTTGCCAACCATATATTTT
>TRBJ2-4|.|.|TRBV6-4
CASSPEGGVGNIQYF
TGTGCCAGCAGTCCCGAGGGGGGGGTTGGGAACATTCAGTACTTC
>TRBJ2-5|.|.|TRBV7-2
CASSFRHSETQYF
TGTGCCAGCAGCTTTAGGCATTCAGAGACCCAGTACTTC